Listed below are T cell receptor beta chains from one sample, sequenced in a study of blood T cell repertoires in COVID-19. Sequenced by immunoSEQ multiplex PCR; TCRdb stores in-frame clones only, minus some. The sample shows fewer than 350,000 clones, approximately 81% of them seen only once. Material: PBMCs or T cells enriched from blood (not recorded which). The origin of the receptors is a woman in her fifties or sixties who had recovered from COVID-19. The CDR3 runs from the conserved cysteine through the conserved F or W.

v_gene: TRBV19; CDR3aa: CASSPSLFAGSTGELFF
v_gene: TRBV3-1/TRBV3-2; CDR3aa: CASSETSQGYTF
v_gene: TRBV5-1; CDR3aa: CASSILAGTYEQYF
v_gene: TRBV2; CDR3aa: CASRDMTGKGETQYF
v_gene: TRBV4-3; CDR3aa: CASSQGRVSYEQYF
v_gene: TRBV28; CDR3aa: CASNLGGYGYTF
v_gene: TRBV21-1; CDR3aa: CASSKEGRARTNTEAFF
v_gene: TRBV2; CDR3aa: CASSLMGQAYEQYF
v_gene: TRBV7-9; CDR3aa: CASSLGGTGRLSPLHF
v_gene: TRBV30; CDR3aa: CAWSVNRASYEQYF
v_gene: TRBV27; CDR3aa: CASSSAGLNTEAFF
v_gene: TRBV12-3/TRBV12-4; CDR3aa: CASSFGSASEQYF
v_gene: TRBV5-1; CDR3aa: CASSLGTGNTEAFF
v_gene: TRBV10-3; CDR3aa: CAISDIGPPNEQFF
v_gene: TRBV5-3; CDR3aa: CARSSESPSSGNTIYF
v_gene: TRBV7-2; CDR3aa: CASRLSLGGAGELFF
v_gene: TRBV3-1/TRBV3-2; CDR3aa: CASSPRLAGGPNEQFF
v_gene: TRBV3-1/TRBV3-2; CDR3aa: CASSQDRGFRFF
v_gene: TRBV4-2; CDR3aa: CASSQVGLAGVPSYNEQFF
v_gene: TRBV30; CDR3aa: CAGDRGQGIEQYF
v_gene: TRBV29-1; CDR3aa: CSVGDRAESPLHF
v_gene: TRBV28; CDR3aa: CASSRTGMSRREETQYF
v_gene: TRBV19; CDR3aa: CASSKGTSVQETQYF